Below, 26 T cell receptor beta chains from the same sample are listed, as sequenced in a study of blood T cell repertoires in COVID-19. TCRdb's copy holds only in-frame clones and misses some; the assay was immunoSEQ multiplex PCR. This sample has just over 95,000 clones, with 75% to 95% found just once. The sample taken for sequencing was peripheral blood. Receptors were obtained from a man between 60 and 75 years old with acute or convalescent COVID-19.

The chain carries TRBV10-3 and TRBJ1-6; D unclear. In germline, CDR1 is ENHRY, CDR2 SYGVKD. The CDR3 contains 13 residues. Trimming pared 3 bases from V and 7 bases from J, leaving 7 bases between. CDR3 coding DNA: TGTGCCATCAGTGAAATCGGGAATTCACCCCTCCACTTT. Residues: CAISEIGNSPLHF.

The rearrangement uses TRBV11-2 and TRBJ2-4; maybe TRBD1 (6 bases). Germline assignment: CDR1 SGHAT and CDR2 FQNNGV. Trimming took off 3 bases at V and 6 bases at J, with 6 bases between the two ends. The CDR3 extends over 12 amino acids. The CDR3 protein is CASSLDRNIQYF. The CDR3 bases are TGTGCCAGCAGCTTGGACAGAAACATTCAGTACTTC.

The rearrangement uses TRBV6-5 and TRBJ1-4; tentatively, D is TRBD1 (5 bases). Germline CDR1 MNHEY, CDR2 SVGAGI. The CDR3 spans 15 residues. The V gene lost 0 bases and the J gene lost 13 bases, with 18 bases spanning the gap. The CDR3 nucleotides read TGTGCCAGCAGTTACTCGACGAGACAGCCAATTACACTGTTTTTT. This gives the protein CASSYSTRQPITLFF.

V usage is TRBV5-4 and J usage is TRBJ1-1; D gene ambiguous. Per germline, CDR1 SGHNT and CDR2 YYREEE (reference sequence). V gave up 0 bases and J gave up 1 base, with 10 bases separating them. This CDR3 contains 15 residues. In DNA form, the CDR3 reads TGTGCCAGCAGCTTGGGTTTGAGAGAGAACACTGAAGCTTTCTTT. Translation gives CASSLGLRENTEAFF. The full variable domain, rest sourced from reference TRBV5-4 and TRBJ1-1, is ETGVTQSPTHLIKTRGQQVTLRCSSQSGHNTVSWYQQALGQGPQFIFQYYREEENGRGNFPPRFSGLQFPNYSSELNVNALELDDSALYLCASSLGLRENTEAFFGQGTRLTVV.

CDR3 residues: CASIRTVPSVSGNTIYF. The DNA of the CDR3 is TGTGCCAGCATTCGGACTGTCCCCTCCGTCTCTGGAAACACCATATATTTT. This chain joins TRBV6-6 and TRBJ1-3; D remains ambiguous. The CDR3 spans 17 residues. The germline V and J ends were trimmed by 7 bases and 0 bases, with 19 bases remaining between them. The V gene's germline CDR1 is MNHNY and CDR2 SVGAGI (reference sequence).

This chain uses TRBV4-2 with TRBJ2-2; 10 bases are shared with TRBD1. Germline trimming cut 4 bases from V and 5 bases from J; bases unmatched to any gene: 7. The V gene's germline CDR1 is LGHNA and CDR2 YNFKEQ. CDR3 size: 16 residues. CDR3 amino acids: CASSPMDRGGTGELFF. The CDR3 DNA reads TGTGCCAGCAGCCCCATGGACAGGGGGGGAACCGGGGAGCTGTTTTTT.

The V call is TRBV3-1 (or the pseudogene TRBV3-2), the J call TRBJ1-5; D is perhaps TRBD1 (6 bases). The CDR3 spans 15 residues. Trimming shortened V by 0 bases and J by 2 bases, and 8 bases separated the two germline ends. Germline V CDR1 and CDR2: LGHDT, YNNKEL (reference sequence). For the CDR3, the DNA is TGTGCCAGCAGCCAAGATCACAGGGGCAATCAGCCCCAGCATTTT. It specifies CASSQDHRGNQPQHF.

This chain links TRBV11-3 with TRBJ2-7; tentatively, D is TRBD2 (6 bases). Germline V lookup: CDR1 SGHNT, CDR2 YENEEA. CDR3 length: 12 residues. V was trimmed by 5 bases and J by 7 bases, leaving 12 bases between them. CDR3 loop: CASSPYGGEQYF. In nucleotides, the CDR3 is TGTGCCAGCAGCCCCTACGGGGGAGAGCAGTACTTC.

This clone was recorded only once. This chain links TRBV19 with TRBJ2-1; perhaps TRBD1 as D (5 bases). V lost 3 bases to trimming and J lost 4 bases, with 10 bases between them. Germline V gives CDR1 LNHDA, CDR2 SQIVND (reference sequence). CDR3 length equals 14 residues. CDR3 loop: CASSIGQGYNEQFF. CDR3 DNA: TGTGCCAGTAGTATTGGGCAGGGATACAATGAGCAGTTCTTC.

The V gene is TRBV5-1, the J gene TRBJ1-2; TRBD1 matches 12 bases. Germline V CDR1 and CDR2: SGHRS, YFSETQ. This CDR3 has 15 amino acids. With V trimmed by 4 bases and J by 4 bases, 5 bases remained unmatched. The CDR3 DNA reads as TGCGCCAGCAGCCAGGGACAGGGGGCGGGCTATGGCTACACCTTC. Translation gives CASSQGQGAGYGYTF.

The CDR3 DNA reads as TGTGCCAGTAGTATCCCTAGCGGGGGGGGATACAATGAGCAGTTCTTC. The encoded protein is CASSIPSGGGYNEQFF. V and J are TRBV19 and TRBJ2-1, with 12 positions matching TRBD2. V lost 3 bases to trimming and J lost 4 bases; unmatched junction nucleotides: 4. The germline V gene has CDR1 LNHDA and CDR2 SQIVND (reference sequence). CDR3 length: 16 residues.

The rearrangement links TRBV6-4 to TRBJ1-5, with 9 bases identical to TRBD1. CDR1 is MRHNA and CDR2 is SNTAGT in the germline V gene. V was clipped by 5 bases and J by 2 bases; unmatched bases: 1. This CDR3 is 14 amino acids long. This CDR3 reads CASSWDRGNQPQHF. The CDR3 DNA reads TGTGCCAGCAGTTGGGACAGGGGCAATCAGCCCCAGCATTTT.

V usage is TRBV18 and J usage is TRBJ1-6; possibly TRBD1 for D (5 bases). CDR3 size: 14 residues. The germline CDR1 and CDR2 sequences are KGHSH and LQKENI. V shed 4 bases and J shed 14 bases, with 18 bases lying between them. The CDR3 nucleotides read TGTGCCAGCTCACAGGGTTGGGGCGCCCTAGCCCTCCACTTT. Translating it yields CASSQGWGALALHF. Full variable domain (rest looked up from reference TRBV18 and TRBJ1-6): NAGVMQNPRHLVRRRGQEARLRCSPMKGHSHVYWYRQLPEEGLKFMVYLQKENIIDESGMPKERFSAEFPKEGPSILRIQQVVRGDSAAYFCASSQGWGALALHFGNGTRLTVT.

This clone was seen once. This chain's CDR3 is CASSLSGGAGEAFF. CDR3 sequence (DNA): TGTGCCAGCAGTTTATCGGGGGGCGCCGGTGAAGCTTTCTTT. This chain links TRBV28 with TRBJ1-1; TRBD1 might be the D (6 bases). This CDR3 comprises 14 residues. Germline lookup yields CDR1 MDHEN and CDR2 SYDVKM. V was clipped by 1 base and J by 7 bases, with 13 bases between them.

The chain is built from TRBV5-1 and TRBJ2-1; 10 nucleotides align to TRBD2. The trim removed 6 bases at V and 3 bases at J, leaving 9 bases unmatched. There are 16 residues in the CDR3. Looked up from germline, CDR1 is SGHRS and CDR2 is YFSETQ. The CDR3: CASNPSSGGNYNEQFF. The CDR3 nucleotides are TGCGCCAGCAACCCCTCTAGCGGGGGAAACTACAATGAGCAGTTCTTC. Filled out from reference TRBV5-1 and TRBJ2-1, the complete variable domain reads KAGVTQTPRYLIKTRGQQVTLSCSPISGHRSVSWYQQTPGQGLQFLFEYFSETQRNKGNFPGRFSGRQFSNSRSEMNVSTLELGDSALYLCASNPSSGGNYNEQFFGPGTRLTVL.

This sequence joins TRBV6-6 and TRBJ1-4, with TRBD1 matching 7 bases. Trimming removed 8 bases from V and 8 bases from J; junction bases left unmatched: 11. Per the germline V gene, CDR1 is MNHNY and CDR2 is SVGAGI (reference sequence). This CDR3 has 14 amino acids. CDR3: CASHRDSLDEKLFF. CDR3 sequence (DNA): TGTGCCAGCCATCGGGACAGCCTGGACGAAAAACTGTTTTTT.

The V call is TRBV6-5, the J call TRBJ1-1, with D possibly being TRBD1 (6 bases). The ends were cut back, 10 bases at V and 3 bases at J, with 21 bases in the middle. Per the germline V gene, CDR1 is MNHEY and CDR2 is SVGAGI. This CDR3 is 15 amino acids long. CDR3 protein: CATREGGYKDTEAFF. The CDR3 region has the DNA TGTGCCACTCGGGAGGGGGGGTATAAGGACACTGAAGCTTTCTTT.

The chain uses TRBV2 and TRBJ1-3; possible D gene TRBD1, 5 bases. Per germline, CDR1 SNHLY and CDR2 FYNNEI. The CDR3 runs 17 residues. The V end lost 5 bases, the J end lost 0 bases, and 17 bases lay between the germline ends. The CDR3 bases are TGTGCCAGCAGTACAATGGGAGGTGGGACCTCTGGAAACACCATATATTTT. Encoded protein: CASSTMGGGTSGNTIYF.

The V and J genes are TRBV6-4 and TRBJ2-3; TRBD2 aligns across 7 bases. The V gene's germline CDR1 is MRHNA and CDR2 SNTAGT. After removal of 1 base from V and 1 base from J, the junction contained 2 bases not matched to a gene. The CDR3 totals 15 residues. The CDR3 nucleotides are TGTGCCAGCAGTGACTTGGCGGGGGGCACAGATACGCAGTATTTT. Amino acids: CASSDLAGGTDTQYF.

The chain carries TRBV30 and TRBJ1-4, with TRBD1 matching over 7 bases. The CDR3 loop spans 14 amino acids. Germline V lookup: CDR1 GTSNPN, CDR2 SVGIG (reference sequence). With V trimmed by 3 bases and J by 8 bases, 9 bases remained unmatched. The CDR3 here is CAWRYRGSIEKLFF. The CDR3, as DNA: TGTGCCTGGAGGTACAGGGGCTCAATCGAAAAACTGTTTTTT.

The chain employs TRBV25-1 and TRBJ1-4; 12 bases are a match to TRBD1. Trimming at V came to 2 bases and at J to 8 bases, leaving 9 bases not matched to a gene. CDR3 size: 17 residues. Germline V lookup: CDR1 MGHDK, CDR2 SYGVNS. CDR3 amino acids: CASSEAGQGALGEKLFF. CDR3 sequence (DNA): TGTGCCAGCAGTGAAGCGGGACAGGGGGCGTTAGGAGAAAAACTGTTTTTT.

This clone was observed once. The CDR3 sequence is CASSLGQGKKVNTEAFF. The CDR3 DNA follows: TGTGCCAGCAGCCTCGGACAGGGGAAGAAGGTGAACACTGAAGCTTTCTTT. The rearrangement uses TRBV7-9 and TRBJ1-1; TRBD1 matches 9 bases. The CDR3 is 17 amino acids. Germline loops: CDR1 SEHNR, CDR2 FQNEAQ (reference sequence). V shed 5 bases, J shed 0 bases, and the junction held 10 bases outside the gene matches.

The chain links TRBV9 to TRBJ2-5; D is perhaps TRBD2 (6 bases). Germline V lookup: CDR1 SGDLS, CDR2 YYNGEE. The CDR3 has 13 amino acids. V shed 3 bases and J shed 3 bases, with 9 bases lying between them. Here the CDR3 reads CASSARLEETQYF. In DNA, the CDR3 is TGTGCCAGCAGCGCCCGACTAGAAGAGACCCAGTACTTC.

The rearrangement links TRBV2 to TRBJ2-3; 12 nucleotides line up with TRBD2. In germline, CDR1 is SNHLY, CDR2 FYNNEI. J was trimmed by 2 bases and V by 8 bases; bases with no gene match: 5. The CDR3 is 15 amino acids. The CDR3 spells CASALAGGPTDTQYF. The CDR3 DNA reads TGTGCCAGCGCCCTAGCGGGGGGGCCCACAGATACGCAGTATTTT.

This rearrangement joins TRBV12-5 to TRBJ2-7; 7 bases agree with TRBD1. Germline assignment: CDR1 LGHNT and CDR2 FRNRAP. This CDR3 has 14 residues. J gave up 0 bases and V 2 bases, and 1 base lay outside the gene matches. CDR3 loop: CASGLWDSSYEQYF. CDR3 DNA: TGTGCTAGTGGTTTGTGGGACAGCTCCTACGAGCAGTACTTC.

V and J are TRBV6-5 and TRBJ1-3; no reliable D call. The length of the CDR3 is 14 residues. Trimming cost V 8 bases and J 0 bases, with 11 bases left between them. Looked up from germline, CDR1 is MNHEY and CDR2 is SVGAGI. For the CDR3, the DNA is TGTGCCAGCGACTCGGGGAGCTCTGGAAACACCATATATTTT. Amino acids: CASDSGSSGNTIYF.